The 4 T cell receptor beta chains reported below all come from one sample, sequenced in a study of molecular identifiers for immune sequencing clone quantification. TCRdb called the PCR reads again in MiXCR, with one record for every CDR3 protein. The top ten hold 1.5% to 1.8% of the sample, which has 65,000 or so distinct CDR3 sequences, around a sixth seen once. The sequenced sample was naive CD8+ T cells from blood, with Jurkat cell RNA spiked in. As to subset: FACS-sorted CD8+CD4-CCR7+CD45RA+ naive T cells. Source of these receptors: a human donor in good health. Some libraries in this study had Jurkat cell RNA spiked in.

The sample holds one count of this clonotype. With a much larger clone just one base away, this may be a read error. J is TRBJ2-1 and V is TRBV10-3, with 10 bases lining up with TRBD2. After removal of 3 bases from V and 6 bases from J, the junction contained 2 bases not matched to a gene. The CDR3 contains 14 residues. CDR1 and CDR2 (germline): ENHRY, SYGVKD. Here the CDR3 reads CAISELAGSNEQFF. CDR3 nucleotide sequence: TGTGCCATCAGTGAACTAGCGGGGAGCAATGAGCAGTTCTTC.

The rearrangement links TRBV7-8 to TRBJ2-7, with no clear D. The V gene lost 4 bases and the J gene lost 0 bases, with 10 bases spanning the gap. The germline CDR1 and CDR2 sequences are SGHVS and FQNEAQ. The CDR3 sequence is 14 residues long. In DNA form, the CDR3 reads TGTGCCAGCAGCTCCCGGACCGACTCCTACGAGCAGTACTTC. Protein product: CASSSRTDSYEQYF. Variable domain in full (rest from reference TRBV7-8 and TRBJ2-7): GAGVSQSPRYKVAKRGQDVALRCDPISGHVSLFWYQQALGQGPEFLTYFQNEAQLDKSGLPSDRFFAERPEGSVSTLKIQRTQQEDSAVYLCASSSRTDSYEQYFGPGTRLTVT.

V gene TRBV2 combines with J gene TRBJ2-1; perhaps TRBD2 as D (5 bases). Trimming removed 11 bases from V and 4 bases from J, with 30 bases in between. CDR1 is SNHLY and CDR2 is FYNNEI in the germline V gene. The CDR3 sequence is 18 residues long. The chain's CDR3 is CAGQKLTLDRVSYNEQFF. The CDR3 bases are TGTGCCGGCCAGAAGTTAACACTAGACCGGGTTTCTTACAATGAGCAGTTCTTC.

This clonotype appeared many times. The J gene is TRBJ1-2, the V gene TRBV19, with D uncertain. In germline, CDR1 is LNHDA, CDR2 SQIVND (reference sequence). Trimming took off 5 bases at V and 0 bases at J, with 16 bases between the two ends. The CDR3 loop spans 16 amino acids. CDR3 region: CASSPTALPANYGYTF. The DNA for the CDR3 is TGTGCCAGTAGTCCCACCGCCCTCCCTGCTAACTATGGCTACACCTTC. The whole variable domain, remainder taken from reference TRBV19 and TRBJ1-2, is DGGITQSPKYLFRKEGQNVTLSCEQNLNHDAMYWYRQDPGQGLRLIYYSQIVNDFQKGDIAEGYSVSREKKESFPLTVTSAQKNPTAFYLCASSPTALPANYGYTFGSGTRLTVV.